Below, 12 T cell receptor beta chains from the same sample are listed, as sequenced in a study of CD8+ T cells in alopecia areata. Extraction and reverse transcription of RNA yielded cDNA as the sequencing template. Some clones are missing from TCRdb's copy, which holds only in-frame ones; the method was immunoSEQ multiplex PCR. There are approximately 30,000 clones in the sample; about three fifths occur only once, and roughly 18% lies in the top ten. Material: NKG2D-high CD8+ T cells sorted from blood. The receptors derive from a human donor with alopecia areata.

The rearrangement joins TRBV28 to TRBJ1-5; no definite D call. CDR3 length equals 14 residues. The germline CDR1 and CDR2 sequences are MDHEN and SYDVKM. Trimming shortened V by 1 base and J by 2 bases, and 6 bases separated the two germline ends. The CDR3 protein is CASSLYQGNQPQHF. In DNA, the CDR3 is TGTGCCAGCAGTTTATACCAGGGCAATCAGCCCCAGCATTTT.

The count of this clone is one. This sequence joins TRBV9 and TRBJ2-1; 10 bases match TRBD2. Germline-derived CDR1 and CDR2 are SGDLS and YYNGEE. V gave up 4 bases and J gave up 4 bases; unmatched junction bases: 11. CDR3 size: 17 residues. This chain's CDR3 is CASSPPIGTSEYNEQFF. The CDR3 DNA reads as TGTGCCAGCAGCCCCCCCATCGGGACTAGCGAATACAATGAGCAGTTCTTC.

This clone has a handful of counts. At the DNA level, this CDR3 is encoded by other sequences in the same sample as well. V is TRBV9 and J is TRBJ2-2, with no clear D. Between the trimmed V and J ends, which lost 3 bases and 2 bases, there was a span of 2 bases. The CDR3 is 12 residues long. Germline CDR1 is SGDLS and CDR2 is YYNGEE. CDR3 nucleotides: TGTGCCAGCAGCGCAAACACCGGGGAGCTGTTTTTT. Its protein is CASSANTGELFF.

This chain connects TRBV30 to TRBJ2-5; 8 nucleotides line up with TRBD1. Near its end, the DNA agrees better with TRBJ2-7, so the J call may be wrong. The CDR3 totals 14 residues. CDR1 and CDR2 (germline): GTSNPN, SVGIG (reference sequence). The CDR3 DNA follows: TGTGCCTGGGCGACAGGGGCTGGGGACTACGAGCAGTACTTC. Its protein product is CAWATGAGDYEQYF.

The CDR3 nucleotides read TGTGCCAGCAGCTTAGCGGGGTGGGCCGAAGCTTTCTTT. It codes for CASSLAGWAEAFF. The chain uses TRBV7-9 and TRBJ1-1, with D unresolved. CDR1 is SEHNR and CDR2 is FQNEAQ in the germline V gene (reference sequence). The CDR3 has 13 amino acids. The V end was cut by 0 bases, the J end by 8 bases, with 10 bases between.

The chain combines TRBV6-5 with TRBJ2-3; weak D call: TRBD2 (6 bases). This CDR3 contains 14 residues. Trimming shortened V by 4 bases and J by 5 bases, and 13 bases separated the two germline ends. Germline V gene sequence: CDR1 MNHEY, CDR2 SVGAGI. The CDR3 protein is CASSLLNGGDTQYF. CDR3 in DNA: TGTGCCAGCAGTTTACTTAACGGGGGAGATACGCAGTATTTT.

CDR3 protein: CASSLGQGPYEQYF. The CDR3 region has the DNA TGTGCCAGCAGTTTAGGACAGGGGCCCTACGAGCAGTACTTC. The chain links TRBV28 to TRBJ2-7, with TRBD1 matching over 9 bases. With V trimmed by 2 bases and J by 2 bases, 1 base remained unmatched. The CDR3 is made up of 14 amino acids. Germline V gene sequence: CDR1 MDHEN, CDR2 SYDVKM. The entire variable domain, with the rest obtained from reference TRBV28 and TRBJ2-7, is as follows: DVKVTQSSRYLVKRTGEKVFLECVQDMDHENMFWYRQDPGLGLRLIYFSYDVKMKEKGDIPEGYSVSREKKERFSLILESASTNQTSMYLCASSLGQGPYEQYFGPGTRLTVT.

This chain uses TRBV4-1 with TRBJ2-7, with D perhaps given as TRBD1 or TRBD2 (5 bases each). There are 13 residues in the CDR3. In germline, CDR1 is MGHRA, CDR2 YSYEKL. With 3 bases removed from V and 4 bases from J, the gap between germline ends came to 10 bases. The DNA for the CDR3 is TGCGCCAGCAGCCAGACTGGGGGTTACGAGCAGTACTTC. It codes for CASSQTGGYEQYF.

Only a few counts were recorded for this clone. V usage is TRBV15 and J usage is TRBJ1-5; D gene uncertain. Germline loops: CDR1 LNHNV, CDR2 YYDKDF (reference sequence). Deletions cut 4 bases from V and 4 bases from J, with 5 bases between. The CDR3 runs to 12 residues. The CDR3 here is CATSTANQPQHF. The DNA of the CDR3 is TGTGCCACCAGCACAGCGAATCAGCCCCAGCATTTT.

V is TRBV28 and J is TRBJ2-7; 8 bases are shared with TRBD1. After removal of 7 bases from V and 2 bases from J, the junction contained 16 bases not matched to a gene. The CDR3 consists of 17 residues. Germline V gene sequence: CDR1 MDHEN, CDR2 SYDVKM. The CDR3 protein is CASTKPPGGYNPYEQYF. The CDR3 coding sequence is TGTGCCAGCACCAAACCCCCAGGGGGCTACAATCCCTACGAGCAGTACTTC.

The V gene is TRBV15, the J gene TRBJ2-5, with D possibly TRBD1 on 6 matching bases. CDR1 LNHNV and CDR2 YYDKDF come from the germline V gene (reference sequence). The V end lost 3 bases, the J end lost 5 bases, and 13 bases lay between the germline ends. This CDR3 contains 14 residues. CDR3 amino acids: CATSSEQGFETQYF. The CDR3 bases are TGTGCCACCAGCAGCGAACAGGGATTTGAGACCCAGTACTTC.

This chain uses TRBV13 with TRBJ2-7; TRBD2 matches 8 bases. This CDR3 contains 14 residues. V dropped 4 bases and J dropped 2; count of bases not matched to a gene: 4. Germline lookup yields CDR1 PRHDT and CDR2 FYEKMQ (reference sequence). The chain's CDR3 is CASSSGTSAYEQYF. The CDR3 nucleotides are TGTGCCAGCAGCTCCGGGACTAGTGCCTACGAGCAGTACTTC. Filled out from reference TRBV13 and TRBJ2-7, the complete variable domain reads AAGVIQSPRHLIKEKRETATLKCYPIPRHDTVYWYQQGPGQDPQFLISFYEKMQSDKGSIPDRFSAQQFSDYHSELNMSSLELGDSALYFCASSSGTSAYEQYFGPGTRLTVT.